Listed below are T cell receptor beta chains from one sample, sequenced in a study of early T cells in non-severe SARS-CoV-2 infection. One entry per CDR3 protein results from TCRdb running MiXCR on the 5' RACE reads. The data hold approximately 76,000 distinct CDR3 sequences, with over 10% observed a single time. Sequenced: whole blood. All receptors come from an adult who was a healthcare worker with PCR-confirmed SARS-CoV-2 infection or an uninfected control (not recorded which). Each CDR3 is given with its conserved first and last residue. A D gene is named only where the DNA matches it firmly. The size entry is marked missing in some rows and otherwise reads once, few, many or a size class.

size	D	V	J	DNA	CDR3
many	NA	TRBV18	TRBJ2-7	TGTGCCAGCTCACCACAGGGAAAGAAGAGCTACGAGCAGTACTTC	CASSPQGKKSYEQYF
NA	NA	TRBV29-1	TRBJ2-5	TGCAGCGTTAAAACGGGAGAGACCCAGTACTTC	CSVKTGETQYF
NA	NA	TRBV5-1	TRBJ1-1	TGCGCCAGCAGCTTGATCGGGCGGGAGACTGAAGCTTTCTTT	CASSLIGRETEAFF
many	NA	TRBV6-1	TRBJ1-4	TGTGCCAGCAGGGGCCGGGGAGTTGCAACTAATGAAAAACTGTTTTTT	CASRGRGVATNEKLFF
many	TRBD2	TRBV7-9	TRBJ2-3	TGTGCCAGCAGCTTAAGGCCGGGACTAGCGACAGATACGCAGTATTTT	CASSLRPGLATDTQYF
many	NA	TRBV18	TRBJ1-2	TGTGCCAGCTCCCAAGACCGAGAAAACTATGGCTACACCTTC	CASSQDRENYGYTF
few	TRBD1	TRBV12-3/TRBV12-4	TRBJ1-2	TGTGCCATCCCCTTAAGCGGGACAGGGGATATGGCTTATGGCTACACCTTC	CAIPLSGTGDMAYGYTF
many	TRBD1	TRBV29-1	TRBJ1-4	TGCAGCGTTTACAGGGGTATAGGGGAAAAACTGTTTTTT	CSVYRGIGEKLFF
many	NA	TRBV27	TRBJ1-5	TGTGCCAGCGCTCTGGCGGATAATCAGCCCCAGCATTTT	CASALADNQPQHF
few	NA	TRBV7-9	TRBJ2-7	TGTGCCAGCAGCGTCTACCGGGACGCAGCCTACGAGCAGTACTTC	CASSVYRDAAYEQYF